This is a list of T cell receptor beta chains from one sample in a study of T-cell reconstitution after alpha-beta-depleted transplantation in children. TCRdb re-called the PCR reads with MiXCR, one entry per CDR3 protein. The sample holds 200,000 to 250,000 distinct CDR3 sequences, approximately 10% seen once. Source: PBMCs, taken before TCRalphabeta/CD19-depleted stem cell transplant. Receptors originate from a child less than two years old with acute myeloid leukemia, due to receive a stem cell transplant. Each CDR3 is given with its conserved first and last residue. Each record gives: D gene, V gene, clone size, J gene, CDR3 protein, CDR3 DNA. A D gene is named only where the DNA matches it firmly. The listing skips clone size in some rows; elsewhere it reads once, few, many or a size class.

.	TRBV24-1	many	TRBJ1-2	CATSDLRGSGYTF	TGTGCCACCAGTGATTTGCGGGGATCTGGCTACACCTTC
.	TRBV6-1	few	TRBJ1-5	CASSEQGPQPQHF	TGTGCCAGCAGTGAACAGGGGCCTCAGCCCCAGCATTTT
.	TRBV28	few	TRBJ2-2	CASSLGGARSGELFF	TGTGCCAGCAGTTTAGGGGGCGCGCGATCCGGGGAGCTGTTTTTT
.	TRBV5-1	many	TRBJ2-7	CASSLDPGAKGSYEQYF	TGCGCCAGCAGCTTAGACCCCGGGGCTAAGGGGTCCTACGAGCAGTACTTC
TRBD1	TRBV10-3	.	TRBJ2-1	CAISEAIGTGFDEQFF	TGTGCCATCAGTGAAGCGATAGGGACAGGGTTCGATGAGCAGTTCTTC
.	TRBV20-1	.	TRBJ1-1	CSAVARPRGRENTEAFF	TGCAGTGCTGTAGCTCGTCCGCGGGGGCGCGAGAACACTGAAGCTTTCTTT
TRBD1	TRBV28	.	TRBJ2-5	CASSYGTEETQYF	TGTGCCAGCAGTTACGGGACAGAAGAGACCCAGTACTTC
.	TRBV7-2	many	TRBJ1-5	CASSYRVSQPQHF	TGTGCCAGCAGCTACAGGGTGAGTCAGCCCCAGCATTTT
.	TRBV7-9	many	TRBJ2-7	CASSPEKGRVGYEQYF	TGTGCCAGCAGCCCAGAAAAGGGCAGGGTGGGGTACGAGCAGTACTTC
TRBD1	TRBV5-1	many	TRBJ2-7	CASSLRTGLSYEQYF	TGCGCCAGCAGCCTTAGGACAGGGTTATCCTACGAGCAGTACTTC
.	TRBV18	few	TRBJ1-5	CASSRDKDQPQHF	TGTGCCAGCTCACGGGACAAGGATCAGCCCCAGCATTTT
.	TRBV18	many	TRBJ1-6	CASSASGANSPLHF	TGTGCCAGCTCAGCTTCAGGAGCCAATTCACCCCTCCACTTT
.	TRBV7-9	many	TRBJ2-7	CASSLPQLYEQYF	TGTGCCAGCAGCTTACCCCAGCTCTACGAGCAGTACTTC
.	TRBV5-1	many	TRBJ1-1	CASSPGLANTEAFF	TGCGCCAGCAGCCCGGGGCTCGCGAACACTGAAGCTTTCTTT
.	TRBV20-1	many	TRBJ2-7	CSAYDRNSYEQYF	TGCAGTGCTTATGACAGGAACTCCTACGAGCAGTACTTC
.	TRBV7-3	many	TRBJ1-1	CASSLGGGTGAFF	TGTGCCAGCAGCCTCGGGGGAGGAACCGGTGCTTTCTTT
TRBD1	TRBV20-1	many	TRBJ1-5	CSAVTGGNQPQHF	TGCAGTGCTGTGACAGGGGGCAATCAGCCCCAGCATTTT